The sequence of this TCR beta chain was determined in a study of blood T cell repertoires in COVID-19. Per germline, CDR1 KGHSY and CDR2 FQNENV. V was shortened by 0 bases and J by 7 bases, with 9 bases between the two germline ends. CDR3 length: 13 amino acids. Sequencing was performed with immunoSEQ multiplex PCR; in TCRdb, only in-frame clones are kept and a portion is missing. The sample records tens of thousands of clones, 80% to 90% being singletons. This chain uses TRBV16 with TRBJ1-1; D is unresolved. Sequenced material: peripheral blood. This clonotype originated in a man aged 50 or older with active COVID-19. The CDR3 spells CASSQSKGGEAFF. As DNA, the CDR3 is TGTGCCAGCAGCCAATCTAAAGGCGGTGAAGCTTTCTTT.